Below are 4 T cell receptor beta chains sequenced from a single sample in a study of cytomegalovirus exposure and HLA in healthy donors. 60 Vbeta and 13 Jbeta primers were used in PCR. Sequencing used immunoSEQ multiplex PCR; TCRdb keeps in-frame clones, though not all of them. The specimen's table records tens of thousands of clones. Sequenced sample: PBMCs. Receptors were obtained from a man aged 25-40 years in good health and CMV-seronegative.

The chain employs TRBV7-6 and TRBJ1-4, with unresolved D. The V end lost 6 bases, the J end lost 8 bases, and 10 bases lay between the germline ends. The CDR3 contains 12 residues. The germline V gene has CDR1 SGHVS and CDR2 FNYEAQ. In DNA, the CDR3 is TGTGCCAGCAGTACCCACAGCGAAAAACTGTTTTTT. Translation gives CASSTHSEKLFF.

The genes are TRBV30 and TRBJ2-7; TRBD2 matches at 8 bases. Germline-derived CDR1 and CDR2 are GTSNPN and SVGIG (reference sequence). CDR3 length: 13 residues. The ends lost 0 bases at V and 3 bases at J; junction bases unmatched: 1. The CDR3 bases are TGTGCCTGGAGTGTAGGGACTAGCTACGAGCAGTACTTC. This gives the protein CAWSVGTSYEQYF. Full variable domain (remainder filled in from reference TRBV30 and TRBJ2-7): SQTIHQWPATLVQPVGSPLSLECTVEGTSNPNLYWYRQAAGRGLQLLFYSVGIGQISSEVPQNLSASRPQDRQFILSSKKLLLSDSGFYLCAWSVGTSYEQYFGPGTRLTVT.

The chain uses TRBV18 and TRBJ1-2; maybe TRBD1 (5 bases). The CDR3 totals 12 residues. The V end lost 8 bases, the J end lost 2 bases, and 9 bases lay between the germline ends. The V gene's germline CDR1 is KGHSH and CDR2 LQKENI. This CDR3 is CASNDRNYGYTF. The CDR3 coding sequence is TGTGCCAGCAACGACAGAAACTATGGCTACACCTTC.

The DNA for the CDR3 is TGTGCCAGCAGCTTAGAGGTGGGAGGGATGAACACTGAAGCTTTCTTT. Its translation is CASSLEVGGMNTEAFF. The chain couples TRBV7-9 to TRBJ1-1; D call uncertain. CDR1 and CDR2 (germline): SEHNR, FQNEAQ (reference sequence). The CDR3 is 16 residues long. V lost 1 base, J lost 0 bases, and 12 bases lay in between.